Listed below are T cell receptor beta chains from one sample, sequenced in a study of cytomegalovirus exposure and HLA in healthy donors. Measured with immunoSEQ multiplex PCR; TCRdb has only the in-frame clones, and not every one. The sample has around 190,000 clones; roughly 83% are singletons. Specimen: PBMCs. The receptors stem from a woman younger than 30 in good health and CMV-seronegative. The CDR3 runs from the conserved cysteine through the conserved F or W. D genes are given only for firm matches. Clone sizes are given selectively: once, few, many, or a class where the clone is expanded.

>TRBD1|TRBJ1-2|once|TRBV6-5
TGTGCCAGCAGTTACTCTGACAGGGGGCGCGGTGGCTACACCTTC
CASSYSDRGRGGYTF
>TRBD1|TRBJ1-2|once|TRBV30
TGTGCCTGGGGACAGGTCTATGGCTACACCTTC
CAWGQVYGYTF
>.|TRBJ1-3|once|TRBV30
TGTGCCTGGTCGGTGAGAAACACCATATATTTT
CAWSVRNTIYF
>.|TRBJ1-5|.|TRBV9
TGTGCCAGCAGCGCCAGGGATGGTCAGCCCCAGCATTTT
CASSARDGQPQHF
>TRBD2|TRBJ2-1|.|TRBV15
TGTGCCACCAGCTTACTAGCGGGCTCCTACAATGAGCAGTTCTTC
CATSLLAGSYNEQFF
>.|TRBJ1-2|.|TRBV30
TGTGCCTGGACTCCAGGGGTCGGTGGCTACACCTTC
CAWTPGVGGYTF
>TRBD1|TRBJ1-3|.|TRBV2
TGTGCCAGCAGGATTGACAGGGAAGAATTGGGAAACACCATATATTTT
CASRIDREELGNTIYF
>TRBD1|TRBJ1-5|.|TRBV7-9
TGTGCCAGCAGCCTTGGGACAGGGGGATTCGAGGGCAATCAGCCCCAGCATTTT
CASSLGTGGFEGNQPQHF
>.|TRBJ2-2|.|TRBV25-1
TGTGCCAGCAGTGCCGAGAGGGACACCGGGGAGCTGTTTTTT
CASSAERDTGELFF
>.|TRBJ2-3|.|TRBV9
TGTGCCAGCGGGTTGGAGACGCAGTATTTT
CASGLETQYF
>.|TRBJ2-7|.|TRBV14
TGTGCCAGCAGCCAAGCGTGGAGTCCGTCCTACGAGCAGTACTTC
CASSQAWSPSYEQYF
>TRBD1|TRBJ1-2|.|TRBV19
TGTGCCAGTAGTTCGGGACAGGGGAACTATGGCTACACCTTC
CASSSGQGNYGYTF
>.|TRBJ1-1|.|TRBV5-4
TGTGCCAGCAGCTTGAGGAGGGAGCTAAACACTGAAGCTTTCTTT
CASSLRRELNTEAFF
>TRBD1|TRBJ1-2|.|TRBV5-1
TGCGCCAGCAGGCCGGGACAGCCAAACGGAAGACTCTATATCCCCTTTGGCTACACCTTC
CASRPGQPNGRLYIPFGYTF
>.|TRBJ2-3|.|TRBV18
TGTGCCAGCTCTCCTTCTAGCACAGATACGCAGTATTTT
CASSPSSTDTQYF
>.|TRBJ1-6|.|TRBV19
TGTGCCAGTAGTATCCAGACAGTGGGTAATTCACCCCTCCACTTT
CASSIQTVGNSPLHF
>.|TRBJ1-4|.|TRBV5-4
TGTGCCAGCAGCGAGTCCTGGGGGCTAGATGAAAAACTGTTTTTT
CASSESWGLDEKLFF
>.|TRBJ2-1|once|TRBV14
TGTGCCAGCAGCCAAGTGTACCGGACAGCCTCCTACAATGAGCAGTTCTTC
CASSQVYRTASYNEQFF
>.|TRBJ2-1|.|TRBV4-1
TGCGCCAGCGGGCCAAATCCCTACAATGAGCAGTTCTTC
CASGPNPYNEQFF
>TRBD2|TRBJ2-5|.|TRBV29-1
TGCAGCGTTACGGGACTAGCGGGAGGGCCACAAGAGACCCAGTACTTC
CSVTGLAGGPQETQYF
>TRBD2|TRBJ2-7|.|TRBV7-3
TGTGCCAGCAGCCCCGACGGGAGGGAGGGCGAGCAGTACTTC
CASSPDGREGEQYF
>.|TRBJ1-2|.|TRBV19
TGTGCCAGTAGTACCGCAGGGGCCTATGGCTACACCTTC
CASSTAGAYGYTF
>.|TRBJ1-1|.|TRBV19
TGTGCCAGTAGTCAGACAGGTTTGAACACTGAAGCTTTCTTT
CASSQTGLNTEAFF
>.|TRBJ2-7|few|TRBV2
TGTGCCTGCGGCGCTATGTCCTACGAGCAGTACTTC
CACGAMSYEQYF
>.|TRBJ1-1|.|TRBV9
TGTGCCAGCAGCCCCCAGGGAGGAAGGGCTGAAGCTTTCTTT
CASSPQGGRAEAFF
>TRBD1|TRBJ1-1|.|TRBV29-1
TGCAGCGTTGAAGGGTGGGCAGGGGGCGCGGGTGAAGCTTTCTTT
CSVEGWAGGAGEAFF
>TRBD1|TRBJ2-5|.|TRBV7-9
TGTGCCAGCAGCCGGGACAGGGGACAAGAGACCCAGTACTTC
CASSRDRGQETQYF
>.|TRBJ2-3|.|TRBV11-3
TGTGCCAGCAGCTTGTCTCACACCACCACAGATACGCAGTATTTT
CASSLSHTTTDTQYF
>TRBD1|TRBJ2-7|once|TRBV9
TGTGCCAGCAGCCCAACCGGGACAGCGGCCTACGAGCAGTACTTC
CASSPTGTAAYEQYF
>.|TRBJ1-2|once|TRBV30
TGTGCCTGGAGTGGCCCCCAACCCAACTCTAGGGGGGGGGACTATGGCTACACCTTC
CAWSGPQPNSRGGDYGYTF
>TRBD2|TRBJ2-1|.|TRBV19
TGTGCCAGTAGTACCGTAGCGGGAGGGGATGAGCAGTTCTTC
CASSTVAGGDEQFF
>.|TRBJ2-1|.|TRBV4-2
TGTGCCAGCAGCCAAGGCCCTAGCCAGATAAGCAATGAGCAGTTCTTC
CASSQGPSQISNEQFF
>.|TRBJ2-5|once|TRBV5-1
TGCGCCAGCAGCCCCTCGACAGTCGCTCAAGAGACCCAGTACTTC
CASSPSTVAQETQYF
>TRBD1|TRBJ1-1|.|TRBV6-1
TGTGCCAGCAGTGGCACAGGGGGCCTCCTGAACACTGAAGCTTTCTTT
CASSGTGGLLNTEAFF
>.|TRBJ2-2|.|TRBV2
TGTGCCAGCAGTCGGACACGAAACACCGGGGAGCTGTTTTTT
CASSRTRNTGELFF
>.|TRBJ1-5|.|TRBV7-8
TGTGCCAGCCGCCCTGGCCGGGGGAGTGAGGTTTCGTATCAGCCCCAGCATTTT
CASRPGRGSEVSYQPQHF
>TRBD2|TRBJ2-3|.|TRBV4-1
TGCGCCAGCAGCGAAGAGACTAGCGGGGGTGATACGCAGTATTTT
CASSEETSGGDTQYF
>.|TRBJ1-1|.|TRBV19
TGTGCCAGTAGTATAGGCAGACTTATGACTGAAGCTTTCTTT
CASSIGRLMTEAFF
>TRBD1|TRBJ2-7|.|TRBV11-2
TGTGCCAGCAGCTTAGATCATCTACGGGACAGCCCCTACGAGCAGTACTTC
CASSLDHLRDSPYEQYF
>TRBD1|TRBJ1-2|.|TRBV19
TGTGCCAGTAGCAGGGACAGGGGAATCTATGGCTACACCTTC
CASSRDRGIYGYTF
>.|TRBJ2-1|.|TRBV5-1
TGCGCCAGCAGCTTGGAACCCGGGAGTTGGCGAGGTGAGCAGTTCTTC
CASSLEPGSWRGEQFF
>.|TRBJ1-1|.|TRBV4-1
TGCGCCAGCAGCCACTGGGAGGTAATGAACACTGAAGCTTTCTTT
CASSHWEVMNTEAFF
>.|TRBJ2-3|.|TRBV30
TGTGCCTGGAGTGCTGGCGGAACAGATACGCAGTATTTT
CAWSAGGTDTQYF
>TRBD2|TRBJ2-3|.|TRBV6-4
TGTGCCAGCAGTGAGGCGGGGGAGGCAGATACGCAGTATTTT
CASSEAGEADTQYF
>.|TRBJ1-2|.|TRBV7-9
TGTGCCAGCAGCTTATTTCCGACGAGCGGCTGGTACTATGGCTACACCTTC
CASSLFPTSGWYYGYTF
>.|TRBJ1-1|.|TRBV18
TGTGCCAGCTCACGCGTGACAGGATTTCGGACTGAAGCTTTCTTT
CASSRVTGFRTEAFF
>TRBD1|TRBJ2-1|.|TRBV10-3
TGTGCCATCAGCCCACAGGGGTATGAGCAGTTCTTC
CAISPQGYEQFF
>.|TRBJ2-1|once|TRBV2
TGTGCCAGCAGTACACAAGGAGGCACCTACAATGAGCAGTTCTTC
CASSTQGGTYNEQFF
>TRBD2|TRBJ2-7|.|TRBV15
TGTGCCACCAGCAGAGTGGGCGGGGGTTCTTACGAGCAGTACTTC
CATSRVGGGSYEQYF
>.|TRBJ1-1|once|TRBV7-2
TGTGCCAGCAGCAGCCACGTAAACACTGAAGCTTTCTTT
CASSSHVNTEAFF
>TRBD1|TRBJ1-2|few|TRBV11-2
TGTGCCAGCAGCGTTAGACGGGACAGTGCTAACTATGGCTACACCTTC
CASSVRRDSANYGYTF